This T cell receptor (beta chain) was identified in a study of T-cell reconstitution after alpha-beta-depleted transplantation in children. Germline loops: CDR1 SGHRS, CDR2 YFSETQ. The trim removed 1 base at V and 2 bases at J, leaving 8 bases unmatched. This CDR3 has 18 amino acids. This clonotype came up a few times. Unique molecular identifiers were used in preparing the TCRbeta library. TCRdb itself ran the PCR reads through MiXCR, one entry per CDR3 protein. This table has over 300,000 distinct CDR3 sequences, under 13% appearing once. Sequencing was performed on PBMCs from the stem cell graft donor, taken from the stem cell graft. The chain uses TRBV5-1 and TRBJ2-3; 12 bases are shared with TRBD2. This receptor was identified in a human donor who donated a stem cell graft to a child with acute lymphoblastic leukemia. Written as DNA, the CDR3 is TGCGCCAGCAGCTTGCCCTCTAGCGGGAGGGCCGACACAGATACGCAGTATTTT. It specifies CASSLPSSGRADTDTQYF.